This T cell receptor (beta chain) emerged from a study of identical twins. In TCRdb, the 5' RACE reads were re-called with MiXCR into one record per CDR3 protein. The sample records around 530,000 distinct CDR3 sequences, around 15% being singletons. V trimming: 8 bases; J trimming: 4 bases; junction bases outside the gene matches: 5. Germline V gene sequence: CDR1 MGHDK, CDR2 SYGVNS. The CDR3 runs 14 residues. This clonotype has more than one count but fewer than ten. This sample was shared with a second study, whose subject was yellow fever vaccine responses in identical twins.

The chain links TRBV25-1 to TRBJ1-4, with 9 bases fitting TRBD1. The source material was CD4+ T cells sorted from blood. The sequence came from a woman younger than 35 in good health. The CDR3 loop reads CASQLGQGNEKLFF. CDR3 in DNA: TGTGCCAGCCAATTGGGACAGGGTAATGAAAAACTGTTTTTT.